These 7 T cell receptor beta chains share one sample of origin, sequenced in a study of blood T cell repertoires in COVID-19. Assay: immunoSEQ multiplex PCR; the TCRdb copy retains only in-frame clones and omits some. The sample carries about 480,000 clones, 70% to 90% recorded once. The sequenced sample was PBMCs or T cells enriched from blood (not recorded which). The receptors here all came from a woman aged 18-29 years with acute COVID-19.

The chain uses TRBV10-3 and TRBJ2-7; D is perhaps TRBD1 (6 bases). V shed 3 bases and J shed 4 bases, with 31 bases lying between them. Germline assignment: CDR1 ENHRY and CDR2 SYGVKD. The CDR3 is 20 residues long. The CDR3 bases are TGTGCCATCAGTGACCTCGGACAGAGCTCTACCAGTCCGAATCGTTACGAGCAGTACTTC. It is translated as CAISDLGQSSTSPNRYEQYF.

The J gene is TRBJ2-5, the V gene TRBV5-1; TRBD2 aligns across 9 bases. This CDR3 spans 18 amino acids. Per the germline V gene, CDR1 is SGHRS and CDR2 is YFSETQ. V was clipped by 0 bases and J by 1 base; unmatched bases: 10. The CDR3 sequence is CASSLAGGRAFRQETQYF. In DNA, the CDR3 is TGCGCCAGCAGCTTGGCTGGCGGGAGGGCCTTTCGCCAAGAGACCCAGTACTTC. The whole variable domain, remainder taken from reference TRBV5-1 and TRBJ2-5, is KAGVTQTPRYLIKTRGQQVTLSCSPISGHRSVSWYQQTPGQGLQFLFEYFSETQRNKGNFPGRFSGRQFSNSRSEMNVSTLELGDSALYLCASSLAGGRAFRQETQYFGPGTRLLVL.

The chain carries TRBV7-3 and TRBJ1-1; 9 bases match TRBD1. The CDR3 is 16 amino acids. Germline CDR1 SGHTA, CDR2 FQGTGA. Germline trimming cut 1 base from V and 2 bases from J; bases unmatched to any gene: 5. CDR3: CASSLNPGQGNTEAFF. In DNA, the CDR3 is TGTGCCAGCAGCTTAAACCCGGGACAGGGAAACACTGAAGCTTTCTTT.

The chain has TRBV28 and TRBJ2-5; D not resolved. The CDR3 has 13 residues. Looked up from germline, CDR1 is MDHEN and CDR2 is SYDVKM. V lost 3 bases to trimming and J lost 4 bases, with 9 bases between them. CDR3 sequence reads: CASSFLRSETQYF. CDR3 bases: TGTGCCAGCAGTTTTCTGAGGTCAGAGACCCAGTACTTC.

The CDR3 is CASRYDRGGRETQYF. The CDR3 nucleotides read TGTGCCAGCAGATACGACAGGGGCGGTAGGGAGACCCAGTACTTC. V gene TRBV28 combines with J gene TRBJ2-5; TRBD1 matches at 8 bases. This CDR3 region has 15 residues. Germline V gives CDR1 MDHEN, CDR2 SYDVKM. V trimming: 6 bases; J trimming: 5 bases; junction bases outside the gene matches: 11.

The rearrangement joins TRBV9 to TRBJ2-2; 9 bases are a match to TRBD2. Germline CDR1 is SGDLS and CDR2 is YYNGEE. The CDR3 has 16 amino acids. V shed 4 bases, J shed 4 bases, and the junction held 8 bases outside the gene matches. The CDR3 DNA sequence: TGTGCCAGCAGCCCTAGCGGGAAAGTGGGCACCGGGGAGCTGTTTTTT. Protein product: CASSPSGKVGTGELFF.

V and J are TRBV4-2 and TRBJ2-5, with D possibly being TRBD2 (7 bases). V gave up 0 bases and J gave up 7 bases, with 18 bases separating them. The CDR3 sequence is 16 residues long. Per the germline V gene, CDR1 is LGHNA and CDR2 is YNFKEQ. CDR3 in amino acids: CASSQEGRGGMGTQYF. In DNA form, the CDR3 reads TGTGCCAGCAGCCAAGAAGGAAGGGGGGGCATGGGGACCCAGTACTTC.